What follows is one T cell receptor beta chain and its context. This specimen comes from a study of blood T cell repertoires in COVID-19. Study overall: From the United States, Italy and Spain came samples of acute and convalescent COVID-19.

Measured with immunoSEQ multiplex PCR; TCRdb has only the in-frame clones, and not every one. The data contain about 220,000 clones, around 88% of them seen just once; the ten biggest clones take up roughly 15%. Enrollees, about 18 to 89 years old, lived in 20 to 25 US areas. This CDR3 has 15 amino acids. This chain links TRBV21-1 with TRBJ2-7; TRBD1 is taken as the D call from the table, unchecked against the DNA. TRBV21-1 is described as a pseudogene. Material for sequencing was PBMCs or T cells enriched from blood (not recorded which). The receptor's source is a woman between 50 and 59 years old with acute COVID-19. Here the CDR3 DNA reads TGTGCCAGCAGGATCCACCGGGACAGGGTCTACGAGCAGTACTTC. Its protein product is CASRIHRDRVYEQYF.